What follows is one TCR beta chain and its context. Germline CDR1 reads MDHEN; CDR2 reads SYDVKM. This CDR3 is built from 14 residues. Trimming cost V 3 bases and J 6 bases; bases outside gene matches: 6. This entry is derived from a study of blood T cell repertoires in COVID-19. As for the study in general: From the United States, Italy and Spain came samples of acute and convalescent COVID-19. In each case, the material was cDNA or gDNA derived from T cells, B-cell-depleted T cells, or PBMCs.

The data were produced by immunoSEQ multiplex PCR, yet TCRdb's version contains in-frame clones alone and is incomplete. The profile shows about 270,000 clones, roughly 90% of them singletons. Allocation to cohorts depended on clinical history reported by the participants. The TCR originated in a woman in her forties or fifties who had recovered from COVID-19. What was sequenced was PBMCs or T cells enriched from blood (not recorded which). The chain joins TRBV28 to TRBJ2-7, with 9 positions matching TRBD1. The DNA of the CDR3 is TGTGCCAGCAGTTTCCACAGGGGGCGTAGCGAGCAGTACTTC. This sequence encodes CASSFHRGRSEQYF.